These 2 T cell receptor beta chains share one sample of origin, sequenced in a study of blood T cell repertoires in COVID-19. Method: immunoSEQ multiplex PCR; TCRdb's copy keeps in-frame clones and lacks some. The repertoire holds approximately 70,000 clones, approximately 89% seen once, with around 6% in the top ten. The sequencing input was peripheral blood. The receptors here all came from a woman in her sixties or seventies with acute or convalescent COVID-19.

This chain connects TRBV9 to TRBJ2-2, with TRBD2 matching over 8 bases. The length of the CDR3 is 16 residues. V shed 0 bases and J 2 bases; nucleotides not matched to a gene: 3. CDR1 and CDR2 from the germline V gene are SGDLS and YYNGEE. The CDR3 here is CASSVGLARNTGELFF. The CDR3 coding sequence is TGTGCCAGCAGCGTAGGACTAGCGCGCAACACCGGGGAGCTGTTTTTT.

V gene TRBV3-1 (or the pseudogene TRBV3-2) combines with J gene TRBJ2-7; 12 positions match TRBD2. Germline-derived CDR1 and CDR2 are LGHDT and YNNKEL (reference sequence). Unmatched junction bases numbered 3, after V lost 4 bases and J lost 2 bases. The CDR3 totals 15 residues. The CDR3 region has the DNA TGTGCCAGCAGCCCACTAGCGGGGGGTACCTACGAGCAGTACTTC. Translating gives CASSPLAGGTYEQYF.